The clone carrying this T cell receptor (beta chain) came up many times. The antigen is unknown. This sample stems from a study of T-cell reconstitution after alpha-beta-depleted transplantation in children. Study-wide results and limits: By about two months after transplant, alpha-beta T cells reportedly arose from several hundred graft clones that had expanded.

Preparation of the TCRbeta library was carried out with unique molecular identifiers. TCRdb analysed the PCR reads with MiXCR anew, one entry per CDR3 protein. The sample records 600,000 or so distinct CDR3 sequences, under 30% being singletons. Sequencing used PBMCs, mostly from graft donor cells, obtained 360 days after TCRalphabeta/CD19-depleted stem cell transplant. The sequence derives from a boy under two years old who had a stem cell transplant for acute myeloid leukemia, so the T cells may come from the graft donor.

CDR3 residues: CSATSSYEQYV. The CDR3 bases are TGCAGTGCTACAAGCTCCTACGAGCAGTACGTC. This chain connects TRBV20-1 to TRBJ2-7; D gene uncertain. The V end lost 4 bases, the J end lost 0 bases, and 4 bases lay between the germline ends. The germline V gene has CDR1 DFQATT and CDR2 SNEGSKA (reference sequence). The CDR3 has 11 amino acids.